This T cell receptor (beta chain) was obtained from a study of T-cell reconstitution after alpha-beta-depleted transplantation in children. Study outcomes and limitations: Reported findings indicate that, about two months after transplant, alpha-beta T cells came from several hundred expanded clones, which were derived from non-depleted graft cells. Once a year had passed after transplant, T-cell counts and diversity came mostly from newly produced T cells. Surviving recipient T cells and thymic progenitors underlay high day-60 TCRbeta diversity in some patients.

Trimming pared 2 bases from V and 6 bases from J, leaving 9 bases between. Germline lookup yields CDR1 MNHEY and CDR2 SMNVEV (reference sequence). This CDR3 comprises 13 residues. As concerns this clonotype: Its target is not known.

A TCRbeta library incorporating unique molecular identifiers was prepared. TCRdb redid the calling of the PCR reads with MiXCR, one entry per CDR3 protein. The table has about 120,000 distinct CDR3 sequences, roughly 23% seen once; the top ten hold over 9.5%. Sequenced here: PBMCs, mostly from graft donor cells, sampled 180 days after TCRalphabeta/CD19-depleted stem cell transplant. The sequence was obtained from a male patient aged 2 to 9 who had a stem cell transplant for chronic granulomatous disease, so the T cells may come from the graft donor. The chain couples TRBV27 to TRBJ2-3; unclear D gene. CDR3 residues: CASSLAWRDTQYF. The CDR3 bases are TGTGCCAGCAGTTTAGCTTGGCGGGATACGCAGTATTTT.